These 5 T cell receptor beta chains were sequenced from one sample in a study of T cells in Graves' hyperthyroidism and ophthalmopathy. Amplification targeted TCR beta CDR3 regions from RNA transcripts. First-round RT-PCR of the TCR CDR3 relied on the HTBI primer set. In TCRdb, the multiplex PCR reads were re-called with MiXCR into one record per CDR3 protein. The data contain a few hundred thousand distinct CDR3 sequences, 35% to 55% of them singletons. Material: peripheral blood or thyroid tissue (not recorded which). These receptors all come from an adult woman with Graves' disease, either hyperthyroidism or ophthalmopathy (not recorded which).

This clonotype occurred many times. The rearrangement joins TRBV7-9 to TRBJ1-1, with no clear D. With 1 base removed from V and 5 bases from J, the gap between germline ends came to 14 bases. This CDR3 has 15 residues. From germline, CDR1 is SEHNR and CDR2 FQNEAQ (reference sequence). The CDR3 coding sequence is TGTGCCAGCAGCTTAGATGTGGGAAGGAAAACTGAAGCTTTCTTT. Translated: CASSLDVGRKTEAFF.

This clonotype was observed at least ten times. DNA for the CDR3: TGCGCCAGCAGCCGCCTCGGGGCTGATGAAGCTTTCTTT. Amino acid sequence: CASSRLGADEAFF. The V gene is TRBV4-1, the J gene TRBJ1-1, with a possible D match to TRBD1 (5 bases). Looked up from germline, CDR1 is MGHRA and CDR2 is YSYEKL. The CDR3 runs 13 residues. Trimming cost V 4 bases and J 7 bases, with 13 bases left between them.

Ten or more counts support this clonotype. The CDR3 spells CASSLVPQGGTYNSPLHF. CDR3 coding DNA: TGTGCCAGCAGCTTAGTGCCCCAGGGAGGGACCTATAATTCACCCCTCCACTTT. This rearrangement joins TRBV7-2 to TRBJ1-6; perhaps TRBD1 as D (5 bases). The CDR3 contains 18 residues. Trimming took 1 base from V and 2 from J, leaving 15 bases between them. Germline V gene data show CDR1 as SGHTA and CDR2 as FQGNSA.

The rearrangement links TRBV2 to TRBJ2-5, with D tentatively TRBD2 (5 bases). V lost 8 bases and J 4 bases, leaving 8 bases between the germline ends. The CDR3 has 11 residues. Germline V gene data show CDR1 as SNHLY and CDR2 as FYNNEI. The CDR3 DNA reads TGTGCCAGCGGGAGTTTAGAGACCCAGTACTTC. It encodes CASGSLETQYF.

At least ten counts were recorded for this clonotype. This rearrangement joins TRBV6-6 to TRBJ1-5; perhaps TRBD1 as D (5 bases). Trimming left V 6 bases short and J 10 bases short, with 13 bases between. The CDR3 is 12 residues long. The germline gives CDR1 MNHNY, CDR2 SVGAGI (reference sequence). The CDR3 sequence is CASSTGPPPQHF. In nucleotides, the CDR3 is TGTGCCAGCAGCACAGGACCCCCTCCCCAGCATTTT.